A selection of T cell receptor beta chains follows, all from one sample in a study of CD8 T cells in Susac syndrome. TCRdb re-analysed the immunoSEQ multiplex PCR reads in MiXCR, keeping a single row per CDR3 protein. Of about 180,000 distinct CDR3 sequences listed, approximately 94% are singletons. Source material: CD4+ T cells from PBMCs. The origin of the receptors is a human donor with Susac syndrome. Both conserved end residues are part of each CDR3. A D gene is named only where the DNA matches it firmly. Rows give clone size only sometimes, using once, few, many, or a class for an expanded clone.

len: 18; abundance: once; v_gene: TRBV7-9; d_gene: TRBD2; j_gene: TRBJ2-3; CDR3aa: CASSPGLAGVPRTDTQYF
len: 16; abundance: NA; v_gene: TRBV9; d_gene: NA; j_gene: TRBJ2-7; CDR3aa: CASSVGTGSSSYEQYF
len: 14; abundance: NA; v_gene: TRBV20-1; d_gene: NA; j_gene: TRBJ2-3; CDR3aa: CSAIIVTSTDTQYF
len: 13; abundance: NA; v_gene: TRBV20-1; d_gene: NA; j_gene: TRBJ2-7; CDR3aa: CSARRPSEGEQYF
len: 11; abundance: NA; v_gene: TRBV20-1; d_gene: NA; j_gene: TRBJ1-2; CDR3aa: CSATGPGGYTF
len: 15; abundance: NA; v_gene: TRBV7-8; d_gene: TRBD2; j_gene: TRBJ2-2; CDR3aa: CASSRGGTNTGELFF
len: 16; abundance: NA; v_gene: TRBV5-1; d_gene: NA; j_gene: TRBJ2-7; CDR3aa: CASSSIDPGHRYEQYF
len: 12; abundance: NA; v_gene: TRBV5-1; d_gene: NA; j_gene: TRBJ1-1; CDR3aa: CASGGGNTEAFF
len: 15; abundance: NA; v_gene: TRBV3-1; d_gene: NA; j_gene: TRBJ1-2; CDR3aa: CASSQDQRGRVGYTF
len: 16; abundance: NA; v_gene: TRBV4-2; d_gene: TRBD2; j_gene: TRBJ2-1; CDR3aa: CASSQASGGGHNEQFF
len: 12; abundance: NA; v_gene: TRBV12-3/TRBV12-4; d_gene: NA; j_gene: TRBJ2-2; CDR3aa: CASSLDDGELFF
len: 15; abundance: NA; v_gene: TRBV2; d_gene: TRBD1; j_gene: TRBJ2-3; CDR3aa: CASTLTGGFSDTQYF
len: 15; abundance: NA; v_gene: TRBV5-1; d_gene: NA; j_gene: TRBJ2-7; CDR3aa: CASSPGTDQTYEQYF
len: 15; abundance: NA; v_gene: TRBV3-1; d_gene: NA; j_gene: TRBJ2-4; CDR3aa: CASSRDGIAKNIQYF
len: 14; abundance: once; v_gene: TRBV27; d_gene: NA; j_gene: TRBJ1-1; CDR3aa: CASSSIPGGTEAFF
len: 17; abundance: NA; v_gene: TRBV4-1; d_gene: TRBD2; j_gene: TRBJ2-5; CDR3aa: CASSQRGGGGDQETQYF
len: 14; abundance: NA; v_gene: TRBV9; d_gene: NA; j_gene: TRBJ2-1; CDR3aa: CASTSHVINNEQFF
len: 16; abundance: NA; v_gene: TRBV5-6; d_gene: TRBD2; j_gene: TRBJ2-1; CDR3aa: CASSLNGGGPYNEQFF
len: 14; abundance: NA; v_gene: TRBV5-1; d_gene: NA; j_gene: TRBJ2-1; CDR3aa: CASSLGDTYNEQFF
len: 12; abundance: NA; v_gene: TRBV12-5; d_gene: NA; j_gene: TRBJ2-2; CDR3aa: CARKGETGELFF
len: 16; abundance: NA; v_gene: TRBV19; d_gene: NA; j_gene: TRBJ2-4; CDR3aa: CASSILTVQGQNIQYF
len: 15; abundance: few; v_gene: TRBV25-1; d_gene: TRBD1; j_gene: TRBJ2-3; CDR3aa: CASSSGTGATDTQYF
len: 14; abundance: NA; v_gene: TRBV20-1; d_gene: NA; j_gene: TRBJ2-5; CDR3aa: CSARDRLGQETQYF
len: 13; abundance: NA; v_gene: TRBV6-6; d_gene: NA; j_gene: TRBJ1-6; CDR3aa: CASGLRDQETLHF
len: 13; abundance: NA; v_gene: TRBV2; d_gene: TRBD1; j_gene: TRBJ1-2; CDR3aa: CASSGQGLEGYTF
len: 12; abundance: NA; v_gene: TRBV29-1; d_gene: NA; j_gene: TRBJ2-5; CDR3aa: CSVGGTQETQYF
len: 15; abundance: NA; v_gene: TRBV11-2; d_gene: TRBD1; j_gene: TRBJ1-2; CDR3aa: CASSLTGTGLYGYTF
len: 19; abundance: NA; v_gene: TRBV9; d_gene: TRBD2; j_gene: TRBJ2-3; CDR3aa: CASSVVSVGGGACTDTQYF
len: 13; abundance: once; v_gene: TRBV7-6; d_gene: NA; j_gene: TRBJ2-7; CDR3aa: CASSLKLSYEQYF
len: 12; abundance: NA; v_gene: TRBV20-1; d_gene: NA; j_gene: TRBJ1-2; CDR3aa: CSVVPTNYGYTF
len: 12; abundance: NA; v_gene: TRBV11-2; d_gene: NA; j_gene: TRBJ1-2; CDR3aa: CASSLEAASYTF
len: 15; abundance: NA; v_gene: TRBV12-3/TRBV12-4; d_gene: TRBD1; j_gene: TRBJ2-5; CDR3aa: CASKQGTGYQETQYF
len: 14; abundance: NA; v_gene: TRBV7-3; d_gene: TRBD2; j_gene: TRBJ2-3; CDR3aa: CASSLGTSGNTQYF
len: 13; abundance: once; v_gene: TRBV9; d_gene: NA; j_gene: TRBJ1-1; CDR3aa: CASSVDAGTEAFF
len: 14; abundance: NA; v_gene: TRBV15; d_gene: NA; j_gene: TRBJ2-5; CDR3aa: CATSRDSTGETQYF
len: 13; abundance: NA; v_gene: TRBV10-3; d_gene: NA; j_gene: TRBJ1-1; CDR3aa: CAISVNMNTEAFF
len: 16; abundance: once; v_gene: TRBV19; d_gene: TRBD1; j_gene: TRBJ2-5; CDR3aa: CASSSYTGGYQETQYF
len: 15; abundance: NA; v_gene: TRBV15; d_gene: NA; j_gene: TRBJ1-6; CDR3aa: CATSRGVGGNSPLHF
len: 13; abundance: NA; v_gene: TRBV4-2; d_gene: NA; j_gene: TRBJ2-5; CDR3aa: CASSQDLQETQYF
len: 14; abundance: NA; v_gene: TRBV11-2; d_gene: TRBD2; j_gene: TRBJ2-1; CDR3aa: CASSFASGNNEQFF
len: 15; abundance: NA; v_gene: TRBV15; d_gene: TRBD2; j_gene: TRBJ2-1; CDR3aa: CAITPGGPSYNEQFF
len: 14; abundance: NA; v_gene: TRBV12-3/TRBV12-4; d_gene: TRBD1; j_gene: TRBJ1-2; CDR3aa: CASTPGQNNYGYTF
len: 18; abundance: NA; v_gene: TRBV7-2; d_gene: TRBD2; j_gene: TRBJ2-6; CDR3aa: CASSLAPLAGVGANVLTF
len: 13; abundance: NA; v_gene: TRBV20-1; d_gene: NA; j_gene: TRBJ2-5; CDR3aa: CSASWLATETQYF
len: 16; abundance: NA; v_gene: TRBV9; d_gene: TRBD1; j_gene: TRBJ1-6; CDR3aa: CASSDGQGTTNSPLHF
len: 14; abundance: NA; v_gene: TRBV24-1; d_gene: NA; j_gene: TRBJ1-2; CDR3aa: CATSDRAANYGYTF
len: 16; abundance: NA; v_gene: TRBV14; d_gene: NA; j_gene: TRBJ2-3; CDR3aa: CASSSRRLIGTDTQYF
len: 15; abundance: NA; v_gene: TRBV9; d_gene: TRBD1; j_gene: TRBJ2-5; CDR3aa: CASSATGSRRETQYF
len: 13; abundance: NA; v_gene: TRBV5-4; d_gene: TRBD1; j_gene: TRBJ1-1; CDR3aa: CASSFPGQGPAFF
len: 15; abundance: NA; v_gene: TRBV20-1; d_gene: NA; j_gene: TRBJ1-2; CDR3aa: CSAMDVVKAFYGYTF
len: 15; abundance: NA; v_gene: TRBV9; d_gene: NA; j_gene: TRBJ2-3; CDR3aa: CASSVAAGESDTQYF